This T cell receptor (beta chain) was observed in a study of blood T cell repertoires in COVID-19. The overall study: Sites across the United States, Italy and Spain contributed samples from acute and convalescent COVID-19. From T cells, B-cell-depleted T cells, or PBMCs came the material, which was cDNA or gDNA.

Per the original data handling: Counts of nucleated cells, estimated from reference gene primer amplification, were obtained. TCRdb's table, derived via immunoSEQ multiplex PCR, lists solely in-frame clones and lacks some. V, J and clone size were drawn from that table, and D and trimming were deduced from the DNA. In the table there are some 170,000 clones, about 80% of which are singletons. Sequencing was carried out using peripheral blood. The TCR originated in a woman aged 70-85 years with acute or convalescent COVID-19.

DNA for the CDR3: TGTGCCAGCAGTTTAGCACAGAACTATGGCTACACCTTC. Protein sequence: CASSLAQNYGYTF. The V call is TRBV12-3 or TRBV12-4, the J call TRBJ1-2; no clear D gene. CDR3 length: 13 amino acids. V was clipped by 0 bases and J by 2 bases, with 4 bases between them.